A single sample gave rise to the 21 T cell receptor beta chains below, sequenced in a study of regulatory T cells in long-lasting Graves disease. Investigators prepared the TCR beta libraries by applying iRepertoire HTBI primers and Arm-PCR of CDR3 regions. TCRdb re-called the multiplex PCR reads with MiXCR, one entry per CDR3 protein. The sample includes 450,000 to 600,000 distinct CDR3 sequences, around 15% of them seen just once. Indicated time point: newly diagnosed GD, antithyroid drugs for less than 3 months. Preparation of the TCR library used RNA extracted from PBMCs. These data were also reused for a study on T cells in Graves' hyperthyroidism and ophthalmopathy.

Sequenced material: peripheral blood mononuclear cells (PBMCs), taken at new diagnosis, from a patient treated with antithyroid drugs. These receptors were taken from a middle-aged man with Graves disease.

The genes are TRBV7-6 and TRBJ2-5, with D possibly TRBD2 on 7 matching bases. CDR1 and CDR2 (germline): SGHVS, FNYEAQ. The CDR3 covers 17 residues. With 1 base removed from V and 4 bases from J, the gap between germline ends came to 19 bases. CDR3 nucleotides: TGTGCCAGCAGCTTAGACTTGCGGCGGGGGCCCCGAGAGACCCAGTACTTC. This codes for CASSLDLRRGPRETQYF. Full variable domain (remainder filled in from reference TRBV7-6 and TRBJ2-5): GAGVSQSPRYKVTKRGQDVALRCDPISGHVSLYWYRQALGQGPEFLTYFNYEAQQDKSGLPNDRFSAERPEGSISTLTIQRTEQRDSAMYRCASSLDLRRGPRETQYFGPGTRLLVL.

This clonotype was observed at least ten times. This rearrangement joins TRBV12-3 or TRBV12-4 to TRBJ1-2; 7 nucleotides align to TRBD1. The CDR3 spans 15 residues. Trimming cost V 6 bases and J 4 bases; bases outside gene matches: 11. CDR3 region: CASRPHPGTVYGYTF. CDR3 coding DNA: TGTGCCAGCAGACCCCACCCAGGGACAGTCTATGGCTACACCTTC.

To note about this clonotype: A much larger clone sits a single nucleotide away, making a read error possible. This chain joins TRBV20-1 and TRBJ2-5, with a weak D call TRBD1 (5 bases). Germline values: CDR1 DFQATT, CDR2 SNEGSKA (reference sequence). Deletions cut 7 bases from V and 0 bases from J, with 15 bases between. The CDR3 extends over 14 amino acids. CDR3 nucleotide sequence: TGCAGTGTTTTGCTAGGGGCCCACCAAGAGACCCAGTACTTC. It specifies CSVLLGAHQETQYF.

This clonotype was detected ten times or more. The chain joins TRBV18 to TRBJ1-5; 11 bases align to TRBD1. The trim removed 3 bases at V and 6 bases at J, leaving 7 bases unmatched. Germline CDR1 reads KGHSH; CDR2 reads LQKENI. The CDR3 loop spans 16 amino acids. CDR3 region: CASSPNRDRGFQPQHF. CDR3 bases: TGTGCCAGCTCACCTAACCGGGACAGGGGGTTTCAGCCCCAGCATTTT.

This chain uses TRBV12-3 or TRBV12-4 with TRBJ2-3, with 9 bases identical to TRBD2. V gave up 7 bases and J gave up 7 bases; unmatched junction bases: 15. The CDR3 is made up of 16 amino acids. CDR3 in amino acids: CASTLGWREGLNTQYF. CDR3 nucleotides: TGTGCCAGCACCCTGGGCTGGCGGGAGGGCCTGAATACGCAGTATTTT.

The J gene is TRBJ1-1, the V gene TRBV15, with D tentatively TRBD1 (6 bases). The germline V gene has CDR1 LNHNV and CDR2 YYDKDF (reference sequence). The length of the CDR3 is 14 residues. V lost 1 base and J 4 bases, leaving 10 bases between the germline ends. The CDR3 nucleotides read TGTGCCACCAGCAGAGGGGGGGCTTTCACTGAAGCTTTCTTT. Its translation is CATSRGGAFTEAFF.

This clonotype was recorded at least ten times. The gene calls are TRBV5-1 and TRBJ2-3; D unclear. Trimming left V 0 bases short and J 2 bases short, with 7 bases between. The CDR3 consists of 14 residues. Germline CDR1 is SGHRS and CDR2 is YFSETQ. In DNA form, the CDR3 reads TGCGCCAGCAGCTTGGGACACACCACAGATACGCAGTATTTT. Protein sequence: CASSLGHTTDTQYF.

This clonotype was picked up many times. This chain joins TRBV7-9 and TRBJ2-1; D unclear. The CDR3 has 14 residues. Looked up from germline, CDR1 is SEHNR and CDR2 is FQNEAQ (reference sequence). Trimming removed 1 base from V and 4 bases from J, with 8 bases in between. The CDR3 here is CASSLVLQYNEQFF. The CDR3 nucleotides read TGTGCCAGCAGCTTAGTTCTTCAATACAATGAGCAGTTCTTC. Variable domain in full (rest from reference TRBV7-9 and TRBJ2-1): DTGVSQNPRHKITKRGQNVTFRCDPISEHNRLYWYRQTLGQGPEFLTYFQNEAQLEKSRLLSDRFSAERPKGSFSTLEIQRTEQGDSAMYLCASSLVLQYNEQFFGPGTRLTVL.

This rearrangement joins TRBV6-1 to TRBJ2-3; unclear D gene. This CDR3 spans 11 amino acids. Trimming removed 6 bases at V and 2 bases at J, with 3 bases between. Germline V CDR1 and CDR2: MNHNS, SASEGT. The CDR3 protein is CASRATDTQYF. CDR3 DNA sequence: TGTGCCAGCAGAGCCACAGATACGCAGTATTTT.

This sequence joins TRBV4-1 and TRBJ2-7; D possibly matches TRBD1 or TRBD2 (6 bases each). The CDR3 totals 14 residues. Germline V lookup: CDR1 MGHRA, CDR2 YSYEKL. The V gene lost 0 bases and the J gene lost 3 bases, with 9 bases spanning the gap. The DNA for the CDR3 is TGCGCCAGCAGCCAAGAGGGGGGCGTCTACGAGCAGTACTTC. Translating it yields CASSQEGGVYEQYF.

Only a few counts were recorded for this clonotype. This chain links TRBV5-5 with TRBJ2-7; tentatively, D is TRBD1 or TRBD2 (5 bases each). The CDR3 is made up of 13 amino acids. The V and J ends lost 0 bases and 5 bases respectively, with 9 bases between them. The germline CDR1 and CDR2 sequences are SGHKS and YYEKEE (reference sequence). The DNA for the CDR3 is TGTGCCAGCAGCTTGGGGGGGTTACACGAGCAGTACTTC. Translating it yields CASSLGGLHEQYF.

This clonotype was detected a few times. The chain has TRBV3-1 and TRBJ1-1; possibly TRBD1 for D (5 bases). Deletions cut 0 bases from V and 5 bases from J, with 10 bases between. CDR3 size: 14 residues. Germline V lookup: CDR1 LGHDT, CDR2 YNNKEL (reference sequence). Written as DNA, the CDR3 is TGTGCCAGCAGCCAAGACAAGGGGTGGACTGAAGCTTTCTTT. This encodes CASSQDKGWTEAFF.

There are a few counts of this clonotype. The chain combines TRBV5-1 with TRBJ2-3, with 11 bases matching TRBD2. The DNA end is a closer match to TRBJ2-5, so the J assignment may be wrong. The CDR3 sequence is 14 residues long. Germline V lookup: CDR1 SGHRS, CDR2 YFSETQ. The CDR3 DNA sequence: TGCGCCAGCAGGTCTAGCGGGAGGTCGGAGACCCAGTACTTC. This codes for CASRSSGRSETQYF.

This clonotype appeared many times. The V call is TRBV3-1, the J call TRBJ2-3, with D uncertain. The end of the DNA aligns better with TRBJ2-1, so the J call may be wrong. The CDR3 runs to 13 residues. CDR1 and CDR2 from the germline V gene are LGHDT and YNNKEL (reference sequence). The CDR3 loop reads CASSQGVSSEQFF. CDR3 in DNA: TGTGCCAGCAGCCAAGGCGTAAGCAGTGAGCAGTTCTTC.

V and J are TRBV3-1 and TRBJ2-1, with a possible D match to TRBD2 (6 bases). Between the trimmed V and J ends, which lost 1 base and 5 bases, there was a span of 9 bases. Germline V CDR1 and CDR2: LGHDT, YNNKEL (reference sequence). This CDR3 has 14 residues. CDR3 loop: CASSQVRGNNEQFF. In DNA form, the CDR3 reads TGTGCCAGCAGCCAAGTCCGGGGGAACAATGAGCAGTTCTTC.

Here the CDR3 reads CASSLVGTGSQPQHF. Here the CDR3 DNA reads TGTGCCAGCAGTTTAGTCGGGACAGGCAGTCAGCCCCAGCATTTT. The V gene is TRBV12-3 or TRBV12-4, the J gene TRBJ1-5; 8 bases match TRBD1. The CDR3 loop spans 15 amino acids. J lost 6 bases, V lost 1 base, and 5 bases had no gene match.

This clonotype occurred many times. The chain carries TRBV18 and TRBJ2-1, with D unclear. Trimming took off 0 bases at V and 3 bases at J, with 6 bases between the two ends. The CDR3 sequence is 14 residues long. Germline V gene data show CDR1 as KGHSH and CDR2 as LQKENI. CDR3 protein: CASSPPPLYNEQFF. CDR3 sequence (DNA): TGTGCCAGCTCACCACCACCGCTCTACAATGAGCAGTTCTTC.

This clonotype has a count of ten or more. CDR3 loop: CASSPGLAGGAYEQYF. The CDR3 coding sequence is TGTGCCAGCAGCCCGGGACTAGCGGGAGGAGCCTACGAGCAGTACTTC. The J gene is TRBJ2-7, the V gene TRBV3-1; 15 bases are a match to TRBD2. CDR1 is LGHDT and CDR2 is YNNKEL in the germline V gene (reference sequence). The CDR3 runs to 16 residues. V lost 4 bases to trimming and J lost 2 bases; unmatched junction nucleotides: 3.

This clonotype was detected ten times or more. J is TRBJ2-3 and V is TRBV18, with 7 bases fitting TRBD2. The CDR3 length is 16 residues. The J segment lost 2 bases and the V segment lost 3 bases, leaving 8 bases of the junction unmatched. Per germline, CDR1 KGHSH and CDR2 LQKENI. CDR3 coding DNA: TGTGCCAGCTCACCCCCGGGGAGGGGCATCACAGATACGCAGTATTTT. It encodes CASSPPGRGITDTQYF.

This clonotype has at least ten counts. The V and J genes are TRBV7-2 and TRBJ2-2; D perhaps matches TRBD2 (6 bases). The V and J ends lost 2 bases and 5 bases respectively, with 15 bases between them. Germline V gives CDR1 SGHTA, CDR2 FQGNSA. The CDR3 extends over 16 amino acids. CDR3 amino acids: CASSLSFSGRTGELFF. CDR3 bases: TGTGCCAGCAGCTTAAGTTTTAGCGGAAGAACCGGGGAGCTGTTTTTT.

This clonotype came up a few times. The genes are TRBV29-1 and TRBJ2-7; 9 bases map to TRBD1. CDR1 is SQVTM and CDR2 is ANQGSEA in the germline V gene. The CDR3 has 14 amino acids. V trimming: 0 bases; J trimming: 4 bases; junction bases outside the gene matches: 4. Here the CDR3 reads CSVEDLDRGYEQYF. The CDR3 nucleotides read TGCAGCGTTGAAGATTTGGACAGGGGTTACGAGCAGTACTTC.